A selection of T cell receptor beta chains follows, all from one sample in a study of blood T cells in healthy people across ages. MiXCR, applied by TCRdb to the 5' RACE reads, yields one record per CDR3 protein. The data hold 1.5 million to 2 million distinct CDR3 sequences, with about two fifths observed a single time. The material sequenced was blood. These receptors originate from a human donor in good health. Each CDR3 is given without its conserved first and last residue. Each record gives: V gene, clone size, J gene, CDR3 protein. Clone sizes are given selectively: once, few, many, or a class where the clone is expanded.

TRBV29-1	-	TRBJ1-2	SVTGTDSLYGYT
TRBV12-3/TRBV12-4	-	TRBJ2-7	ASSSMSYEQY
TRBV15	few	TRBJ2-1	ATSGTGYNEQF
TRBV7-2	few	TRBJ2-1	ASSLYDGYNEQF
TRBV7-9	many	TRBJ2-6	ASSWGLDKTGANVLT
TRBV4-2	-	TRBJ1-2	ASSQDSAGGSYGYT
TRBV4-2	-	TRBJ1-4	ASSQAREKLF
TRBV7-2	few	TRBJ2-5	ASSLLTGGPGETQY
TRBV3-1	-	TRBJ2-1	ASSQEGLAGAYNEQF
TRBV29-1	-	TRBJ2-5	SVNQGEEAQY
TRBV27	-	TRBJ1-2	APGSRYT
TRBV4-3	few	TRBJ2-5	ASSQGDGGAYQETQY
TRBV24-1	-	TRBJ2-4	ATSDFIKQY
TRBV12-3/TRBV12-4	few	TRBJ2-5	ASSLGPGREETQY
TRBV7-2	few	TRBJ2-1	ASSLASYQGKSVDEQF
TRBV12-3/TRBV12-4	-	TRBJ1-2	ASSLVLSGGAYGYT
TRBV7-2	-	TRBJ2-4	ASSLGLARSREVDQY
TRBV4-1	-	TRBJ1-2	ASSQVGGSNYGYT
TRBV4-1	-	TRBJ1-5	ASSQEAGTDYSNQPQH
TRBV29-1	many	TRBJ2-5	SVGVSGEETQY
TRBV5-1	-	TRBJ2-5	ASSSRDGPGTQY
TRBV6-6	few	TRBJ2-1	ASSPLGTPNNEQF
TRBV12-3/TRBV12-4	few	TRBJ1-2	ASSLREFGYT
TRBV6-6	-	TRBJ1-1	ASVPPGGNRGAF
TRBV7-6	-	TRBJ2-3	ASRIPANSKLLTGHPLKTDTQY
TRBV10-3	-	TRBJ1-3	AIRAGTGGTGNTIY
TRBV6-2/TRBV6-3	few	TRBJ2-7	ASSYHDRFIYEQY
TRBV6-2/TRBV6-3	few	TRBJ2-1	ASSYPRLGERYNEQF
TRBV5-1	few	TRBJ1-2	ASSWGGQAPGGYT
TRBV12-3/TRBV12-4	-	TRBJ2-5	ASSLIGQPETQY
TRBV2	-	TRBJ1-2	ASIEDRSYGYT
TRBV4-2	few	TRBJ2-3	ASSQESPGDVTDTQY
TRBV12-3/TRBV12-4	many	TRBJ2-1	ASRLGTGGREQF
TRBV12-3/TRBV12-4	once	TRBJ1-1	ASSSKGKHTEAF
TRBV11-3	-	TRBJ2-7	TSSQGGDTYEQY
TRBV5-1	-	TRBJ1-1	ASSVGTADTDTEAF